Listed here is a single T cell receptor (beta chain). Its antigen remains unidentified. This sample is drawn from a study of shared clonotypes between healthy human individuals. Study summary: For every donor, three CD4 naive, three CD4 memory, two CD8 naive and one CD8 memory plates were used.

The authors loaded 200 ng DNA, some 32,000 T cell genomes, into sorted-subset replicate PCRs. Repertoires were generated with immunoSEQ multiplex PCR, while TCRdb's copy carries only in-frame clones and drops some. The sample holds under 1 million clones; around 96% are singletons and the top ten take roughly 0.23%. Germline assignment: CDR1 SGHNT and CDR2 YYREEE (reference sequence). This CDR3 has 15 amino acids. The ends lost 4 bases at V and 2 bases at J; junction bases unmatched: 5. Overall study findings and caveats: Incomplete sequencing of sorted subsets was indicated by rarefaction despite large depth.

Naive CD8 cells lacked CD45RO and underwent positive selection for CCR7, leaving out terminally differentiated effector memory CD45RA+ cells. All participating donors were Caucasian adults from Nashville, Tennessee. The chain links TRBV5-4 to TRBJ2-7; TRBD2 agrees at 11 bases. The source is a man under 40 in good health. Source material: naive CD8+ T cells sorted from blood. The CDR3 loop is CASSGGLADPYEQYF. The CDR3 DNA follows: TGTGCCAGCAGCGGGGGACTAGCGGACCCCTACGAGCAGTACTTC. The whole variable domain, filled in from reference TRBV5-4 and TRBJ2-7, reads ETGVTQSPTHLIKTRGQQVTLRCSSQSGHNTVSWYQQALGQGPQFIFQYYREEENGRGNFPPRFSGLQFPNYSSELNVNALELDDSALYLCASSGGLADPYEQYFGPGTRLTVT.